The rows below give T cell receptor beta chains drawn from one sample of a study of beta chain features in type 1 diabetes. Measured with immunoSEQ multiplex PCR; TCRdb has only the in-frame clones, and not every one. The sample shows 500,000 to 850,000 clones, more than 13% of them seen only once. Sequenced material: naive CD4+ T cells from blood. These receptors all stem from a young man with type 1 diabetes. Each CDR3 is given with its conserved first and last residue. The D gene is left open where the match is weak. Only part of the rows carry a size: once, few, many, or a class if the clone is expanded.

clone size	D gene	V gene	J gene	CDR3 protein	CDR3 DNA
-	-	TRBV30	TRBJ2-5	CAWSHRGIRETQYF	TGTGCCTGGAGTCACAGAGGGATCCGAGAGACCCAGTACTTC
few	-	TRBV5-1	TRBJ1-1	CASSEQLNTEAFF	TGCGCCAGCAGCGAACAGTTGAACACTGAAGCTTTCTTT
few	TRBD1	TRBV7-9	TRBJ2-1	CASSPGQGAWNEQFF	TGTGCCAGCAGCCCCGGACAGGGGGCATGGAATGAGCAGTTCTTC
few	-	TRBV6-5	TRBJ2-1	CASSSRPGNEQFF	TGTGCCAGCAGTTCGCGACCAGGGAATGAGCAGTTCTTC
-	-	TRBV5-4	TRBJ2-6	CASSSNPSGANVLTF	TGTGCCAGCAGCTCAAACCCCTCTGGGGCCAACGTCCTGACTTTC
-	-	TRBV5-6	TRBJ1-1	CASTTGVNTEAFF	TGTGCCAGCACCACAGGAGTGAACACTGAAGCTTTCTTT
-	-	TRBV2	TRBJ1-1	CASTTGGINTEAFF	TGTGCCAGCACTACGGGGGGCATCAACACTGAAGCTTTCTTT
-	-	TRBV9	TRBJ2-2	CASSVEASNTGKLFF	TGTGCCAGCAGCGTAGAGGCATCCAACACCGGGAAGCTGTTTTTT
-	TRBD1	TRBV6-5	TRBJ1-5	CASSSGQGRKPQHF	TGTGCCAGCAGTTCCGGACAGGGAAGAAAGCCCCAGCATTTT
-	-	TRBV14	TRBJ2-1	CASSRWGRNYNEQFF	TGTGCCAGCAGCCGATGGGGGAGAAACTACAATGAGCAGTTCTTC
-	-	TRBV9	TRBJ1-1	CASSVGSGATEAFF	TGTGCCAGCAGCGTTGGGAGTGGTGCCACTGAAGCTTTCTTT
few	TRBD1	TRBV30	TRBJ1-5	CAWSGTDNQPQHF	TGTGCCTGGAGCGGGACAGACAATCAGCCCCAGCATTTT
-	-	TRBV7-6	TRBJ1-4	CASSLEDGQSNEKLFF	TGTGCCAGCAGCTTAGAAGACGGCCAGTCGAATGAAAAACTGTTTTTT
-	TRBD2	TRBV7-6	TRBJ2-5	CASSLAIGRARGETQYF	TGTGCCAGCAGCTTAGCTATCGGGAGGGCCAGGGGAGAGACCCAGTACTTC
many	-	TRBV18	TRBJ1-3	CASSQGSGNTIYF	TGTGCCAGCTCACAAGGGTCTGGAAACACCATATATTTT
few	-	TRBV6-6	TRBJ2-7	CASSYLGGDPYEQYF	TGTGCCAGCAGTTACCTAGGGGGTGATCCTTACGAGCAGTACTTC
few	-	TRBV6-5	TRBJ1-2	CASSSTALGYTF	TGTGCCAGCAGTTCGACAGCACTTGGCTACACCTTC
-	-	TRBV5-4	TRBJ2-4	CASSFQATKNIQYF	TGTGCCAGCAGCTTTCAGGCGACCAAAAACATTCAGTACTTC
few	-	TRBV30	TRBJ2-7	CASDEGTTYEQYF	TGTGCCTCCGACGAAGGGACAACCTACGAGCAGTACTTC
few	-	TRBV7-9	TRBJ1-1	CASSLVGSNTEAFF	TGTGCCAGCAGCTTAGTCGGTTCGAACACTGAAGCTTTCTTT
few	TRBD1	TRBV9	TRBJ1-4	CASSAHPGTDHEKLFF	TGTGCCAGCAGCGCTCACCCGGGGACAGATCATGAAAAACTGTTTTTT
few	TRBD1	TRBV4-3	TRBJ1-2	CASSQDRAGGYTF	TGCGCCAGCAGCCAGGACAGGGCTGGGGGCTACACCTTC
-	TRBD1	TRBV6-5	TRBJ1-2	CASSLARGARGYTF	TGTGCCAGCAGTCTCGCCAGGGGGGCCCGTGGCTACACCTTC
few	-	TRBV11-2	TRBJ2-5	CASSASTETQYF	TGTGCCAGCAGCGCTTCGACAGAGACCCAGTACTTC
few	-	TRBV7-2	TRBJ2-1	CASTYRVGSYNEQFF	TGTGCCAGCACTTACAGGGTCGGTTCCTACAATGAGCAGTTCTTC
-	-	TRBV4-1	TRBJ2-2	CASSQVGNTGELFF	TGCGCCAGCAGCCAAGTTGGTAACACCGGGGAGCTGTTTTTT
-	-	TRBV29-1	TRBJ1-2	CSVLLGNYGYTF	TGCAGCGTTCTGCTGGGAAACTATGGCTACACCTTC
few	TRBD2	TRBV30	TRBJ2-1	CAWRLGTSAYNEQFF	TGTGCCTGGAGATTGGGGACTAGCGCCTACAATGAGCAGTTCTTC
-	-	TRBV5-4	TRBJ2-7	CASSSRTDGDEQYF	TGTGCCAGCAGCAGCAGGACTGACGGGGACGAGCAGTACTTC
few	-	TRBV29-1	TRBJ1-1	CSVVRAAGRTNTEAFF	TGCAGCGTTGTGAGGGCGGCTGGGCGTACGAACACTGAAGCTTTCTTT
few	-	TRBV9	TRBJ1-2	CASSPWTEQYGYTF	TGTGCCAGCAGCCCCTGGACAGAGCAATATGGCTACACCTTC
-	-	TRBV10-3	TRBJ1-4	CAISESRQVGEKLFF	TGTGCCATCAGTGAGTCTCGGCAAGTAGGTGAAAAACTGTTTTTT
-	TRBD1	TRBV6-5	TRBJ2-5	CASSAGGALQETQYF	TGTGCCAGCAGTGCAGGGGGTGCCCTGCAAGAGACCCAGTACTTC
-	TRBD2	TRBV10-3	TRBJ2-2	CAIQGLAGVAGELFF	TGTGCCATCCAAGGACTAGCGGGAGTCGCCGGGGAGCTGTTTTTT
-	-	TRBV6-5	TRBJ2-6	CASSLSGANVLTF	TGTGCCAGCAGTTTATCTGGGGCCAACGTCCTGACTTTC
few	-	TRBV30	TRBJ2-3	CASNIAGDTQYF	TGTGCCTCGAACATTGCGGGAGATACGCAGTATTTT
few	-	TRBV29-1	TRBJ2-1	CSVEYGSGPQFF	TGCAGCGTTGAATACGGAAGCGGGCCGCAGTTCTTC
few	-	TRBV5-1	TRBJ2-7	CASSLAGNSYEQYF	TGCGCCAGCAGCTTGGCCGGGAACTCCTACGAGCAGTACTTC
-	TRBD2	TRBV7-2	TRBJ2-3	CASSLVSGGGDTQYF	TGTGCCAGCAGCTTAGTCTCCGGCGGGGGGGATACGCAGTATTTT
-	-	TRBV30	TRBJ2-3	CAWSVGGSTDTQYF	TGTGCCTGGAGTGTTGGCGGGAGCACAGATACGCAGTATTTT
few	-	TRBV6-5	TRBJ2-5	CASSPRALGETQYF	TGTGCCAGCAGTCCGCGCGCCTTAGGAGAGACCCAGTACTTC
few	-	TRBV5-6	TRBJ1-1	CASSSPSRTEAFF	TGTGCCAGCAGCTCCCCGTCGCGGACTGAAGCTTTCTTT
-	-	TRBV30	TRBJ1-5	CAWSVRGRPSNQPQHF	TGTGCCTGGAGTGTACGTGGCAGACCTAGCAATCAGCCCCAGCATTTT
few	-	TRBV5-1	TRBJ2-5	CASSLDPQEETQYF	TGCGCCAGCAGCTTGGATCCTCAGGAAGAGACCCAGTACTTC
-	-	TRBV27	TRBJ2-7	CASSAQGSLSYEQYF	TGTGCCAGCAGCGCTCAGGGGTCCCTCTCCTACGAGCAGTACTTC
few	-	TRBV10-3	TRBJ2-2	CAIQEGKVTGELFF	TGTGCCATCCAAGAGGGTAAAGTCACCGGGGAGCTGTTTTTT
-	-	TRBV28	TRBJ1-2	CASRGPGYGYTF	TGTGCCAGCAGAGGCCCTGGGTATGGCTACACCTTC
-	-	TRBV20-1	TRBJ1-1	CSQLTNTEAFF	TGCAGTCAACTTACGAACACTGAAGCTTTCTTT
-	-	TRBV5-1	TRBJ2-2	CASSLSLANTGELFF	TGCGCCAGCAGCTTAAGCCTTGCGAACACCGGGGAGCTGTTTTTT
-	TRBD1	TRBV5-6	TRBJ2-7	CASTGQAANEQYF	TGTGCCAGCACTGGACAGGCTGCCAACGAGCAGTACTTC
few	-	TRBV19	TRBJ2-2	CASSIISQSGELFF	TGTGCCAGTAGTATAATCTCCCAGAGCGGGGAGCTGTTTTTT
-	-	TRBV6-5	TRBJ1-5	CASSYSSGQPQHF	TGTGCCAGCAGTTACTCGAGCGGTCAGCCCCAGCATTTT
-	TRBD2	TRBV5-1	TRBJ2-5	CASSLAGSGIKETQYF	TGCGCCAGCAGCCTGGCGGGTAGCGGGATTAAAGAGACCCAGTACTTC
-	TRBD2	TRBV25-1	TRBJ2-7	CASSEWGTSGGSYEQYF	TGTGCCAGCAGTGAATGGGGGACTAGCGGGGGATCCTACGAGCAGTACTTC
-	-	TRBV30	TRBJ2-3	CAWNTGWPDTQYF	TGTGCCTGGAATACAGGGTGGCCAGATACGCAGTATTTT
-	-	TRBV18	TRBJ2-1	CASSPPQGDEQFF	TGTGCCAGCTCACCACCGCAAGGGGATGAGCAGTTCTTC
-	-	TRBV5-1	TRBJ2-2	CASSLGANTGELFF	TGCGCCAGCAGCTTAGGTGCGAACACCGGGGAGCTGTTTTTT
-	-	TRBV25-1	TRBJ1-5	CASSLNSNQPQHF	TGTGCCAGCAGTTTAAATAGCAATCAGCCCCAGCATTTT